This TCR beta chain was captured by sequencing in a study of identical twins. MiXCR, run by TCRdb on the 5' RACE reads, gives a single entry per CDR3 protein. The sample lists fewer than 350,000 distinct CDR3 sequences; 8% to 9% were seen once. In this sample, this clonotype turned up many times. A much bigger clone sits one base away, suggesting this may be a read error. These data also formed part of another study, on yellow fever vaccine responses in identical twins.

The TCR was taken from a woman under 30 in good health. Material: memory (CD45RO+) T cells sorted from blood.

In nucleotides, the CDR3 is TGTACCAGCAGTTTAGCGCTAATAGGAAGGGGGGACTACAATGAGCAGTTCTTC. Protein sequence: CTSSLALIGRGDYNEQFF. The chain couples TRBV12-3 or TRBV12-4 to TRBJ2-1, with D perhaps TRBD1 or TRBD2 (6 bases each). CDR3 length: 18 amino acids.